This is a list of T cell receptor beta chains from one sample in a study of blood T cell repertoires in COVID-19. Generated by immunoSEQ multiplex PCR, the TCRdb table keeps only in-frame clones and is missing some. The repertoire includes approximately 200,000 clones, roughly 84% of them detected once, and about 20% sits in the top ten. The sample consisted of peripheral blood. These TCRs come from a person aged 70 to 79 with COVID-19, enrolled during active disease. CDR3s include the opening cysteine and the closing phenylalanine or tryptophan. Each record gives: clone size, J gene, D gene, V gene, CDR3 DNA, CDR3 protein. D genes are given only for firm matches. Size is omitted from some rows. Given values are once, few, many or a class for expanded clones.

.	TRBJ2-2	.	TRBV7-2	TGTGCCAGCAGCTGGGACTTGTACACCGGGGAGCTGTTTTTT	CASSWDLYTGELFF
.	TRBJ2-5	TRBD1	TRBV6-5	TGTGCCAGCAGTTACTCTGGGACAGCGCAAGAGACCCAGTACTTC	CASSYSGTAQETQYF
.	TRBJ1-1	.	TRBV19	TGTGCCAGTAGTGCACCCTCGTGGGCGAACACTGAAGCTTTCTTT	CASSAPSWANTEAFF
once	TRBJ1-1	TRBD1	TRBV29-1	TGCAGCGTTGGGTTCAGGGGGGACACTGAAGCTTTCTTT	CSVGFRGDTEAFF
.	TRBJ2-2	.	TRBV3-1/TRBV3-2	TGTGCCAGCAGCCAAGAAAAGGGGCCGGTCCGGGCCGGGGAGCTGTTTTTT	CASSQEKGPVRAGELFF
once	TRBJ1-6	.	TRBV7-2	TGTGCCAGCAGCTTAGCGGCCAGGGCTTCACCCCTCCACTTT	CASSLAARASPLHF
few	TRBJ2-2	.	TRBV2	TGTGCCAGCAGTCGTTCAGGGAACACCGGGGAGCTGTTTTTT	CASSRSGNTGELFF
.	TRBJ2-2	.	TRBV6-1	TGTGCCAGCAGTGAAGTAGGCGGAACCGGGGAGCTGTTTTTT	CASSEVGGTGELFF
.	TRBJ2-1	.	TRBV7-2	TGTGCCAGCAGCCCCAGCGGCAGAAATCTCTACAATGAGCAGTTCTTC	CASSPSGRNLYNEQFF
.	TRBJ1-6	TRBD1	TRBV19	TGTGCCAGTACCTACGCCGGGACAGGGAACTCCTATAATTCACCCCTCCACTTT	CASTYAGTGNSYNSPLHF
.	TRBJ1-2	.	TRBV9	TGTGCCAGCAGCGTCGGCCCGGAGGGGTTTGGCTACACCTTC	CASSVGPEGFGYTF
.	TRBJ1-1	.	TRBV19	TGTGCCAGTAGTGAGGGATATTACTCTGAAGCTTTCTTT	CASSEGYYSEAFF
.	TRBJ1-3	.	TRBV7-8	TGTGCCAGCAGCCCGTACAGGGCTGGAAACACCATATATTTT	CASSPYRAGNTIYF
.	TRBJ2-7	.	TRBV9	TGTGCCAGCAGCGTAGAGGAGGGTCCCTACGAGCAGTACTTC	CASSVEEGPYEQYF
.	TRBJ2-1	TRBD2	TRBV4-1	TGCGCCAGCAGCCCGTCACCTAGCGGATACTACAATGAGCAGTTCTTC	CASSPSPSGYYNEQFF